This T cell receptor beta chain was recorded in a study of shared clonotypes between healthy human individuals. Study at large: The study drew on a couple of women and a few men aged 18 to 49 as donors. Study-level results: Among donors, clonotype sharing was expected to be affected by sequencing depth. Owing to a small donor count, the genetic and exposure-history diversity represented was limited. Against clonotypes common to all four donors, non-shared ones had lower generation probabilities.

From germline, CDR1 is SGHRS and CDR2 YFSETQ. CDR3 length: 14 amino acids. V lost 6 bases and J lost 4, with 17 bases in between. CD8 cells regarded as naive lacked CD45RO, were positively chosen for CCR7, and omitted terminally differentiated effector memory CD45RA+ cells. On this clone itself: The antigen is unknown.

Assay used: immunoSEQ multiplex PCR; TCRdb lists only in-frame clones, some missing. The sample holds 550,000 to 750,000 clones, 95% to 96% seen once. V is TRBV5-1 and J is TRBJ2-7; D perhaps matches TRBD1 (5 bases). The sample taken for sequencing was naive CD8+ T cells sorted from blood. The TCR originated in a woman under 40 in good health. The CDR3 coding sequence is TGCGCCAGCACCCACCCCGACAGCCCTTACGAGCAGTACTTC. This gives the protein CASTHPDSPYEQYF.